These T cell receptor beta chains were read from a single sample in a study of cytomegalovirus exposure and HLA in healthy donors. Here immunoSEQ multiplex PCR was the method, and the copy in TCRdb shows in-frame clones only, minus some. The profile shows around 62,000 clones, roughly 90% of them singletons. Sequencing was performed on PBMCs. Receptors were obtained from a woman aged 18-29 years in good health and CMV-seronegative. Both conserved end residues are trimmed from each CDR3. The size of a clone is reported for some rows only, either as once, few or many, or as a class for expanded clones.

CDR3 protein: ASSQDLTTSYEQY
V gene: TRBV4-1
J gene: TRBJ2-7
clone size: NA

CDR3 protein: ASSNDRGLDGELF
V gene: TRBV2
J gene: TRBJ2-2
clone size: NA

CDR3 protein: ASSLGQNLVKNIQY
V gene: TRBV2
J gene: TRBJ2-4
clone size: NA

CDR3 protein: ASSPLARNQPQH
V gene: TRBV27
J gene: TRBJ1-5
clone size: once

CDR3 protein: ATRPTSGRFRHEQF
V gene: TRBV4-1
J gene: TRBJ2-1
clone size: NA

CDR3 protein: ASSLGGEKLF
V gene: TRBV7-9
J gene: TRBJ1-4
clone size: NA

CDR3 protein: ASSLSAGGPFYEQY
V gene: TRBV5-1
J gene: TRBJ2-7
clone size: NA

CDR3 protein: ASQALSGNTIY
V gene: TRBV5-1
J gene: TRBJ1-3
clone size: NA

CDR3 protein: ASSLGGIGQPQH
V gene: TRBV5-1
J gene: TRBJ1-5
clone size: few

CDR3 protein: ASSQGLWETQY
V gene: TRBV4-3
J gene: TRBJ2-5
clone size: NA

CDR3 protein: AFLAGGFSYNEQF
V gene: TRBV30
J gene: TRBJ2-1
clone size: NA

CDR3 protein: ASSLISLGNTEAF
V gene: TRBV5-1
J gene: TRBJ1-1
clone size: NA

CDR3 protein: ASSQDHEGRNSPLH
V gene: TRBV4-3
J gene: TRBJ1-6
clone size: NA

CDR3 protein: ASSQDRAGRTEAF
V gene: TRBV14
J gene: TRBJ1-1
clone size: NA

CDR3 protein: ASSLSQGEYQPQH
V gene: TRBV5-5
J gene: TRBJ1-5
clone size: few

CDR3 protein: SVLTGSGNTIY
V gene: TRBV29-1
J gene: TRBJ1-3
clone size: NA

CDR3 protein: ASRVAGRTDTQY
V gene: TRBV2
J gene: TRBJ2-3
clone size: NA

CDR3 protein: ASSPEIETGQTQY
V gene: TRBV9
J gene: TRBJ2-3
clone size: NA

CDR3 protein: ASSLQGQVSGNTIY
V gene: TRBV7-6
J gene: TRBJ1-3
clone size: once

CDR3 protein: ASSLAAGVKEQY
V gene: TRBV5-4
J gene: TRBJ2-7
clone size: NA

CDR3 protein: ASSRDSSTDTQY
V gene: TRBV7-3
J gene: TRBJ2-3
clone size: NA

CDR3 protein: ASSEIQYNQPQH
V gene: TRBV6-1
J gene: TRBJ1-5
clone size: NA

CDR3 protein: ASSRQGVTGELF
V gene: TRBV19
J gene: TRBJ2-2
clone size: NA

CDR3 protein: ASSSGTLAKNIQY
V gene: TRBV5-1
J gene: TRBJ2-4
clone size: NA

CDR3 protein: ASSFVFRGDGTDTQY
V gene: TRBV5-5
J gene: TRBJ2-3
clone size: NA

CDR3 protein: SSVGDDRGNTIY
V gene: TRBV29-1
J gene: TRBJ1-3
clone size: NA

CDR3 protein: SVSGEGGNTIY
V gene: TRBV29-1
J gene: TRBJ1-3
clone size: NA

CDR3 protein: ASSVGVNQPQH
V gene: TRBV9
J gene: TRBJ1-5
clone size: NA

CDR3 protein: ASSYTGLFTEAF
V gene: TRBV7-6
J gene: TRBJ1-1
clone size: NA

CDR3 protein: ASRLELDGELF
V gene: TRBV6-5
J gene: TRBJ2-2
clone size: NA

CDR3 protein: ASTFAGGGEETQY
V gene: TRBV28
J gene: TRBJ2-5
clone size: NA

CDR3 protein: SVGGQSNTGELF
V gene: TRBV29-1
J gene: TRBJ2-2
clone size: NA

CDR3 protein: ASSSNRAAYEQY
V gene: TRBV7-2
J gene: TRBJ2-7
clone size: NA

CDR3 protein: ASSLLAGASDTQY
V gene: TRBV27
J gene: TRBJ2-3
clone size: NA

CDR3 protein: ASSFDGGPGELF
V gene: TRBV7-8
J gene: TRBJ2-2
clone size: NA

CDR3 protein: ASVRDKTPSTDTQY
V gene: TRBV5-1
J gene: TRBJ2-3
clone size: NA

CDR3 protein: ASSYSQGRNTEAF
V gene: TRBV6-6
J gene: TRBJ1-1
clone size: NA

CDR3 protein: AGAGQYNSPLH
V gene: TRBV2
J gene: TRBJ1-6
clone size: NA

CDR3 protein: ASSQVGNNEQF
V gene: TRBV4-1
J gene: TRBJ2-1
clone size: NA

CDR3 protein: ASSQNRGTSGGGDTQY
V gene: TRBV7-3
J gene: TRBJ2-3
clone size: NA

CDR3 protein: ASTPLGADIQY
V gene: TRBV5-1
J gene: TRBJ2-4
clone size: NA

CDR3 protein: ASSLRMGQGRTEAF
V gene: TRBV4-1
J gene: TRBJ1-1
clone size: NA

CDR3 protein: ASSVDGAGELF
V gene: TRBV19
J gene: TRBJ2-2
clone size: NA

CDR3 protein: ASSYGASGRKDTQY
V gene: TRBV7-3
J gene: TRBJ2-3
clone size: NA

CDR3 protein: ASSLFGTGAGEAF
V gene: TRBV9
J gene: TRBJ1-1
clone size: NA

CDR3 protein: ASSPGSRGKDTEAF
V gene: TRBV18
J gene: TRBJ1-1
clone size: NA

CDR3 protein: ASRPPGLSTDTQY
V gene: TRBV11-2
J gene: TRBJ2-3
clone size: NA

CDR3 protein: ASRPINRVLTKNIQY
V gene: TRBV27
J gene: TRBJ2-4
clone size: NA

CDR3 protein: ASSQGARSTDTQY
V gene: TRBV18
J gene: TRBJ2-3
clone size: NA

CDR3 protein: ASSQEQGASGYT
V gene: TRBV4-3
J gene: TRBJ1-2
clone size: NA

CDR3 protein: ASSGDRASYT
V gene: TRBV2
J gene: TRBJ1-2
clone size: NA

CDR3 protein: ARSGGNQPQH
V gene: TRBV5-3
J gene: TRBJ1-5
clone size: NA

CDR3 protein: ASSPLVGGVSGELF
V gene: TRBV14
J gene: TRBJ2-2
clone size: NA

CDR3 protein: ARSPRTSGSSDEQF
V gene: TRBV5-3
J gene: TRBJ2-1
clone size: NA

CDR3 protein: ASSRPKGQGVGNEKLF
V gene: TRBV28
J gene: TRBJ1-4
clone size: NA